Listed below are T cell receptor beta chains from one sample, sequenced in a study of Ad26.COV2.S vaccination and SARS-CoV-2 variants. Using immunoSEQ multiplex PCR, the repertoire was profiled, and TCRdb retains in-frame clones only, with some absent. The table lists roughly 420,000 clones, about 88% of them singletons. Specimen: peripheral blood, collected in a trial of Ad26.COV2.S vaccine versus placebo. These receptors were collected from a person between 18 and 59 years old who received the Ad26.COV2.S COVID-19 vaccine or a placebo. Each CDR3 is given with its conserved first and last residue. A D gene is named only where the DNA matches it firmly. Size tells how often a clone was seen (once, few, many) or the class of an expanded clone, and some rows leave it out.

D,J,size,V,DNA,CDR3
TRBD1,TRBJ2-7,NA,TRBV11-2,TGTGCCAGCAGCCGACAGGGTAGACCGTACGAGCAGTACTTC,CASSRQGRPYEQYF
TRBD1,TRBJ1-2,NA,TRBV19,TGTGCCAGTAGTATCCTACAGGGGCCAAGGGAGGGCTACACCTTC,CASSILQGPREGYTF
NA,TRBJ2-3,NA,TRBV7-2,TGTGCCAGCAGCTTAGCGCTAATAGCGGACGATACGCAGTATTTT,CASSLALIADDTQYF
NA,TRBJ1-1,NA,TRBV18,TGTGCCAGCTCACCTCCAGTGAACACTGAAGCTTTCTTT,CASSPPVNTEAFF
NA,TRBJ2-7,NA,TRBV28,TGTGCCAGCAGTTTGTCACAGGGTTCACTAACCTTC,CASSLSQGSLTF
TRBD1,TRBJ1-2,once,TRBV2,TGTGCCAGCAGTGAAGGTGGGCGACAGGGGTTCTACTATGGCTACACCTTC,CASSEGGRQGFYYGYTF
NA,TRBJ2-1,NA,TRBV2,TGTGCCAGCAGTGCGGGGGGCAACTCCTACAATGAGCAGTTCTTC,CASSAGGNSYNEQFF
NA,TRBJ1-1,NA,TRBV6-5,TGTGCCAGCAGTTACTCTATAAGTGTCCCCACTGAAGCTTTCTTT,CASSYSISVPTEAFF
NA,TRBJ1-5,NA,TRBV4-1,TGCGCCAGCAGCCATCTAGGGGCCAGCAATCAGCCCCAGCATTTT,CASSHLGASNQPQHF
TRBD2,TRBJ2-5,once,TRBV11-2,TGTGCCAGCAGGTCGCTAGCGGGGGCCCAAGAAACCCAGTACTTC,CASRSLAGAQETQYF
NA,TRBJ2-1,once,TRBV6-5,TGTGCCAGTATAATCTACAATGAGCAGTTCTTC,CASIIYNEQFF
TRBD1,TRBJ1-1,NA,TRBV7-9,TGTGCCAGCAGCTTCGTCGCCGGGACAGGAGCTTTCTTT,CASSFVAGTGAFF
TRBD2,TRBJ2-5,NA,TRBV4-2,TGTGCCAGCAGCCAAGAGGTGGGACTAGCGGGGGAAGAGACCCAGTACTTC,CASSQEVGLAGEETQYF
TRBD1,TRBJ1-2,NA,TRBV4-1,TGCGCCAGCAGCCAAGTAGGGGGCAGGGGGAATGGCTACACCTTC,CASSQVGGRGNGYTF
NA,TRBJ2-1,NA,TRBV7-9,TGTGCCAGCGTCACGGCCCAAACTAGTCACAATGAGCAGTTCTTC,CASVTAQTSHNEQFF
TRBD2,TRBJ2-5,NA,TRBV7-2,TGTGCCAGCAGACAAGCGGGAGGGCCAGAGACCCAGTACTTC,CASRQAGGPETQYF
TRBD1,TRBJ1-1,NA,TRBV7-2,TGTGCCAGCAGCTTATGGCCCGGGACAGGGGGTTGGTACACTGAAGCTTTCTTT,CASSLWPGTGGWYTEAFF
NA,TRBJ1-3,NA,TRBV10-3,TGTGCCATCAGTGAGTCCCCGTTAAACACCATATATTTT,CAISESPLNTIYF
NA,TRBJ1-1,NA,TRBV6-6,TGTGCCAGCAGTCCACCCCGGAAGGGCGGGAACACTGAAGCTTTCTTT,CASSPPRKGGNTEAFF
NA,TRBJ1-5,NA,TRBV19,TGTGCCAGTAGGCCATGGGGGGCGGAACAGCCCCAGCATTTT,CASRPWGAEQPQHF
NA,TRBJ2-7,NA,TRBV5-1,TGCGCCAGCAGGAGCGAGCCAGCCTACGAGCAGTACTTC,CASRSEPAYEQYF
TRBD2,TRBJ2-1,NA,TRBV19,TGTGCCAGTAGTATAGGACTAGCGGGCCCCCCCATCTACAATGAGCAGTTCTTC,CASSIGLAGPPIYNEQFF
TRBD1,TRBJ1-6,NA,TRBV7-2,TGTGCCAGCAGCTCTGGACAGGAAGGAAATTCACCCCTCCACTTT,CASSSGQEGNSPLHF
NA,TRBJ1-2,NA,TRBV30,TGTGCCTGGAACATGGAGGAAGGGTATGGCTACACCTTC,CAWNMEEGYGYTF
NA,TRBJ2-5,NA,TRBV3-1/TRBV3-2,TGTGCCAGCAGCCCTTTTGGGACGGCCATGGGAGAGACCCAGTACTTC,CASSPFGTAMGETQYF
TRBD2,TRBJ2-3,NA,TRBV10-3,TGTGCCATCATGCGGGAGCGGGGGGCGGGGGATACGCAGTATTTT,CAIMRERGAGDTQYF
TRBD2,TRBJ2-1,NA,TRBV9,TGTGCCAGCCTCCGGACTAGCGGGGGGTACAATGAGCAGTTCTTC,CASLRTSGGYNEQFF
TRBD1,TRBJ1-6,NA,TRBV5-1,TGCGCCAGCAGTATAAGGACAGGTTCCTCGGTCTATAATTCACCCCTCCACTTT,CASSIRTGSSVYNSPLHF
NA,TRBJ1-5,NA,TRBV6-5,TGTGCCAGCGGGGATCCAAATCAGCCCCAGCATTTT,CASGDPNQPQHF
NA,TRBJ2-7,few,TRBV15,TGTGCCACCAGCAGAAGGATAGGGGCATACGAGCAGTACTTC,CATSRRIGAYEQYF
TRBD1,TRBJ1-5,NA,TRBV28,TGTGCCAGCAGTCTCCGGGACAGGCAGCATTTT,CASSLRDRQHF
NA,TRBJ1-5,NA,TRBV5-4,TGTGCCAGCAGCTCTTACGGTAATCAGCCCCAGCATTTT,CASSSYGNQPQHF
NA,TRBJ2-7,NA,TRBV3-1/TRBV3-2,TGTGCCAGCAGCCAAGTGGAGGGGTCCTACGAGCAGTACTTC,CASSQVEGSYEQYF
NA,TRBJ2-4,NA,TRBV5-1,TGCGCCAGCAGCTTGGGACTACAAAAAAACATTCAGTACTTC,CASSLGLQKNIQYF
NA,TRBJ2-3,NA,TRBV2,TGTGCCAGCAGTCCTTGGGTGGCTAGCACAGATACGCAGTATTTT,CASSPWVASTDTQYF
TRBD2,TRBJ2-3,NA,TRBV4-2,TGTGCCAGCAGCCAAGAAGGTCTAGGCCCTAGCGGGGGTCACCGGGGGCAGTATTTT,CASSQEGLGPSGGHRGQYF
NA,TRBJ2-3,few,TRBV6-2/TRBV6-3,TGTGCCAGCAGTTACCCGGTTCCAGGGACTAGCACAGATACGCAGTATTTT,CASSYPVPGTSTDTQYF
NA,TRBJ1-1,NA,TRBV18,TGTGCCAGCTCACCGAACCCCGGGACCGCGGGGACTGAAGCTTTCTTT,CASSPNPGTAGTEAFF
TRBD1,TRBJ1-5,NA,TRBV3-1/TRBV3-2,TGTGCCAGCAGCTACGGACAGGGGGTTCAGCCCCAGCATTTT,CASSYGQGVQPQHF
NA,TRBJ1-2,NA,TRBV2,TGTGCCAGCAGTGTTGCGCTCCAGCGTGGCTACACCTTC,CASSVALQRGYTF
NA,TRBJ1-1,NA,TRBV5-1,TGCGCCAGCAGCTTGGGAGCCTCTGGGGCGGCTTTCTTT,CASSLGASGAAFF
NA,TRBJ1-2,NA,TRBV28,TGTGCCAGCAGTTTAACCCCGACAGCCTATGGCTACACCTTC,CASSLTPTAYGYTF
NA,TRBJ1-5,once,TRBV6-2/TRBV6-3,TGTGCCAGCAGTAGGTCGGGCCCCGAGGGTCAGCCCCAGCATTTT,CASSRSGPEGQPQHF
NA,TRBJ1-5,NA,TRBV4-1,TGCGCCAGCAGCCTGTTCGGGGCAGGGGATCAGCCCCAGCATTTT,CASSLFGAGDQPQHF
NA,TRBJ2-3,NA,TRBV28,TGTGCCAGCAGTCCCCCGCAGGTTACGCAGTATTTT,CASSPPQVTQYF
TRBD1,TRBJ2-5,NA,TRBV7-3,TGTGCCAGCGGACAGGGGCAGGGGACCCAGTACTTC,CASGQGQGTQYF
NA,TRBJ2-5,once,TRBV4-1,TGCGCCAGCAGCCAAGTCGGGCAGGGGCTGGAGACCCAGTACTTC,CASSQVGQGLETQYF
TRBD2,TRBJ2-5,NA,TRBV29-1,TGCAGCCTGGGAGGGCTCCAAGAGACCCAGTACTTC,CSLGGLQETQYF
NA,TRBJ1-2,once,TRBV18,TGTGCCAGCTCACCTCAACCCTCCGGGACTAATGGCTACACCTTC,CASSPQPSGTNGYTF
NA,TRBJ1-5,NA,TRBV18,TGTGCCAGCTCACAGGAGGAAGATTTGCCCCAGCATTTT,CASSQEEDLPQHF
TRBD1,TRBJ1-2,NA,TRBV11-3,TGTGCCAGCAGCTTAGGGACAGGGGTGTCAGACTATGGCTACACCTTC,CASSLGTGVSDYGYTF
NA,TRBJ2-6,NA,TRBV19,TGTGCCAGTAGTGCGTCGGAAGCTGGGGCCAACGTCCTGACTTTC,CASSASEAGANVLTF
NA,TRBJ1-1,NA,TRBV5-1,TGCGCCAGCAGCCTCTTCTCCGTGGACACTGAAGCTTTCTTT,CASSLFSVDTEAFF
NA,TRBJ1-5,NA,TRBV18,TGTGCCAGCTCACCTACTCTCACGGTCCGGGATGATCAGCCCCAGCATTTT,CASSPTLTVRDDQPQHF